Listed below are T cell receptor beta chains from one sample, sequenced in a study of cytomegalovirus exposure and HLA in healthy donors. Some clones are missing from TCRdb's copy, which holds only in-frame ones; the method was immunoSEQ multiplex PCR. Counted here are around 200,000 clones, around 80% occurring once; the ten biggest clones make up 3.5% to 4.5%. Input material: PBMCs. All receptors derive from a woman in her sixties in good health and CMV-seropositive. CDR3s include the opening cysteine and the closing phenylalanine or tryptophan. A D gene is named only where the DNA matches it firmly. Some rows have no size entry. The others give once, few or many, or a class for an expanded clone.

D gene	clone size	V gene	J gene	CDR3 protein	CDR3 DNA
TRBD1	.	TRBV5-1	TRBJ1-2	CASSLDRGGYTF	TGCGCCAGCAGCTTGGACAGGGGCGGCTACACCTTC
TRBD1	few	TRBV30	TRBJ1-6	CAWISPGTGMISPLHF	TGTGCCTGGATCTCCCCAGGGACAGGGATGATTTCACCCCTCCACTTT
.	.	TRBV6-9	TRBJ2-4	CASRTEIAKNIQYF	TGTGCCAGCCGGACAGAAATAGCCAAAAACATTCAGTACTTC
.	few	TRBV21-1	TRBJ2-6	CASSKALSGRPGANVLTF	TGTGCCAGCAGCAAAGCCCTCTCAGGGAGGCCTGGGGCCAACGTCCTGACTTTC
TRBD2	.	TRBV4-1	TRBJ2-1	CASSQPIAGGPGNEQFF	TGCGCCAGCAGCCAACCAATAGCGGGGGGGCCAGGCAATGAGCAGTTCTTC
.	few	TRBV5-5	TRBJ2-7	CASSLEVWAYEQYF	TGTGCCAGCAGCTTGGAAGTTTGGGCTTACGAGCAGTACTTC
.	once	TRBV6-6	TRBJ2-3	CASSKQGQTQYF	TGTGCCAGCAGTAAACAGGGTCAGACGCAGTATTTT
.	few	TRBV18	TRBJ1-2	CASSPLNTGGGYTF	TGTGCCAGCTCACCACTTAACACCGGAGGTGGCTACACCTTC
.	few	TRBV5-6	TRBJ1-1	CASSFKGAPWVVTEAFF	TGTGCCAGCAGCTTTAAGGGAGCTCCGTGGGTCGTCACTGAAGCTTTCTTT
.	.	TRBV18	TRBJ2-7	CASSPPEGSYEQYF	TGTGCCAGCTCACCCCCGGAGGGATCCTACGAGCAGTACTTC
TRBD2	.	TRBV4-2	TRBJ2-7	CASSPKRGTYEQYF	TGTGCCAGCAGCCCGAAGCGGGGGACCTACGAGCAGTACTTC
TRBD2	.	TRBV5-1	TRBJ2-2	CASSFEAGAAGELFF	TGCGCCAGCAGCTTTGAGGCGGGAGCGGCCGGGGAGCTGTTTTTT
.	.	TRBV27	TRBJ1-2	CASTPGTGSSYGYTF	TGTGCCAGCACCCCCGGAACAGGCTCTAGCTATGGCTACACCTTC
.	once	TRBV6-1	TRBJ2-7	CASSEASGAYEQYF	TGTGCCAGCAGTGAAGCCTCGGGGGCCTACGAGCAGTACTTC
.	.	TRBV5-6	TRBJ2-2	CASRVGAGELFF	TGTGCCAGCAGAGTGGGGGCTGGGGAGCTGTTTTTT
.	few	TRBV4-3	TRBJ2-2	CASSLLPLGAGTGELFF	TGCGCCAGCAGCCTACTACCTTTGGGGGCGGGCACCGGGGAGCTGTTTTTT
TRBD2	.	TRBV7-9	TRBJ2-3	CASSPSSGRLDTQYF	TGTGCCAGCAGCCCATCTAGCGGGAGATTAGATACGCAGTATTTT
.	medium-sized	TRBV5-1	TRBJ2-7	CASSPQGSSYEQYF	TGCGCCAGCAGCCCGCAGGGCAGCTCCTACGAGCAGTACTTC
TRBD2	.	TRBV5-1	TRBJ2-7	CASSAGLAGVEQYF	TGCGCCAGCAGCGCGGGACTAGCGGGAGTCGAGCAGTACTTC
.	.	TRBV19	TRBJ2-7	CASSISFRSGQYF	TGTGCCAGTAGTATATCCTTCCGGAGCGGGCAGTACTTC
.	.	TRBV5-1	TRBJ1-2	CASSLATGEPIGYTF	TGCGCCAGCAGCTTGGCCACGGGAGAGCCTATTGGCTACACCTTC
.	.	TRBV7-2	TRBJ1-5	CASSFKRGGNQPQHF	TGTGCCAGCAGCTTCAAGCGAGGTGGCAATCAGCCCCAGCATTTT
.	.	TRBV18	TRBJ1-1	CASSPPGGSTEAFF	TGTGCCAGCTCACCACCGGGGGGGAGCACTGAAGCTTTCTTT
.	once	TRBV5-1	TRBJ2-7	CASSPGGGFGEQYF	TGCGCCAGCTCGCCTGGCGGGGGCTTCGGCGAGCAGTACTTC
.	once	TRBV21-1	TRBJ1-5	CASSTPTRQGSYSNQPQHF	TGTGCCAGCAGCACCCCCACCCGGCAGGGATCCTATAGCAATCAGCCCCAGCATTTT
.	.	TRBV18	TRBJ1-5	CASSPQRTVNQPQHF	TGTGCCAGCTCACCGCAGAGGACAGTCAATCAGCCCCAGCATTTT
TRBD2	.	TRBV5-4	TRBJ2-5	CASSPIRTSGSLTQYF	TGTGCCAGCAGCCCAATCAGGACTAGCGGGAGCTTGACCCAGTACTTC
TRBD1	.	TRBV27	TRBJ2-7	CASSSTGVEQYF	TGTGCCAGCAGTTCTACAGGGGTCGAGCAGTACTTC
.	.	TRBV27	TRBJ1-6	CASSSRTPGDLNSPLHF	TGTGCCAGCAGTTCAAGGACACCGGGGGACCTTAATTCACCCCTCCACTTT
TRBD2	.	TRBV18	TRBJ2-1	CASSPIGGSGSGSYEQFF	TGTGCCAGCTCACCAATTGGGGGTAGCGGGAGCGGAAGTTATGAGCAGTTCTTC
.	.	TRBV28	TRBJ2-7	CASSERTSEQYF	TGTGCCAGCAGTGAAAGGACTTCCGAGCAGTACTTC
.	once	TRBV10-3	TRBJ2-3	CAISRDTDTQYF	TGTGCCATCAGCCGGGACACAGATACGCAGTATTTT
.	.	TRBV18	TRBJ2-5	CASSWTSQETQYF	TGTGCCAGCTCATGGACATCCCAAGAGACCCAGTACTTC
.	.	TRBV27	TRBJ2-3	CASSKGQRSTDTQYF	TGTGCCAGCAGCAAAGGACAAAGGTCCACAGATACGCAGTATTTT
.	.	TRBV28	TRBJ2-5	CASNLAQETQYF	TGTGCCAGCAACCTAGCCCAAGAGACCCAGTACTTC
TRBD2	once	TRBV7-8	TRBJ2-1	CASSPRRIGLGEQFF	TGTGCCAGCAGCCCCCGTAGGATAGGACTAGGTGAGCAGTTCTTC
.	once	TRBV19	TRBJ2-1	CASSPTVPLIAAEQFF	TGTGCCAGTAGTCCTACTGTGCCCTTGATAGCTGCAGAGCAGTTCTTC